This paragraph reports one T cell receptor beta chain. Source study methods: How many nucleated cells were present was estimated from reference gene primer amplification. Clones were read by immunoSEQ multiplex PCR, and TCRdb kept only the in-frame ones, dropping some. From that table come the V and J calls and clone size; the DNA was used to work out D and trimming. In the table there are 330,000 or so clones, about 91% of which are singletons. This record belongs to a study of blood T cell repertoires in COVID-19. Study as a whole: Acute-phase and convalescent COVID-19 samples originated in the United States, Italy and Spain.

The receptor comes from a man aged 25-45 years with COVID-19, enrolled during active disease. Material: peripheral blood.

The CDR3 nucleotides are TGTGCCAGTGGCCCCCGGACAGGCTTCCCCTACGAGCAGTACTTC. Translating it yields CASGPRTGFPYEQYF. The chain has TRBV19 and TRBJ2-7, with 7 bases aligning to TRBD1. Trimming removed 8 bases from V and 2 bases from J; junction bases left unmatched: 12. The CDR3 is 15 amino acids. Germline lookup yields CDR1 LNHDA and CDR2 SQIVND (reference sequence).